The 32 T cell receptor beta chains listed next were all sequenced from one sample in a study of radiation and T cells in renal cell carcinoma. This table comes from immunoSEQ multiplex PCR, and its TCRdb copy is limited to in-frame clones, with some not included. The sample includes roughly 130,000 clones, more than 70% seen only once; the top ten take almost 6%. Described time point: blood 2 weeks post-SBRT. Treatment denoted: 15 Gy SBRT to primary tumor, nephrectomy 4 weeks later. Sample: blood, taken from a patient whose treatment included radiotherapy and nephrectomy. The source is a woman in her sixties or seventies with renal cell carcinoma.

The chain couples TRBV29-1 to TRBJ2-3; D not certain. The length of the CDR3 is 12 residues. The germline V gene encodes CDR1 SQVTM and CDR2 ANQGSEA. Trimming took 2 bases from V and 8 from J, leaving 11 bases between them. CDR3 loop: CSVELVPGTQYF. Written as DNA, the CDR3 is TGCAGCGTTGAACTCGTCCCGGGTACGCAGTATTTT.

Only one count was recorded for this clone. J is TRBJ1-2 and V is TRBV9; D is unresolved. Germline CDR1 reads SGDLS; CDR2 reads YYNGEE. The CDR3 loop spans 14 amino acids. V was clipped by 1 base and J by 5 bases, with 12 bases between them. CDR3 in amino acids: CASSVSLSEYGYTF. The CDR3 DNA is TGTGCCAGCAGCGTATCGCTCTCCGAGTATGGCTACACCTTC.

This CDR3 reads CASSRRRSGNSPLHF. CDR3 coding DNA: TGTGCCAGCAGCCGTCGACGATCGGGTAATTCACCCCTCCACTTT. V usage is TRBV14 and J usage is TRBJ1-6; D gene ambiguous. Trimming removed 4 bases from V and 6 bases from J, with 13 bases in between. The V gene's germline CDR1 is SGHDN and CDR2 FVKESK. This CDR3 is 15 amino acids long.

The rearrangement uses TRBV28 and TRBJ2-2, with no clear D. Germline values: CDR1 MDHEN, CDR2 SYDVKM. V lost 2 bases to trimming and J lost 6 bases, with 4 bases between them. This CDR3 spans 12 amino acids. The CDR3 reads CASSLMAGELFF. CDR3 in DNA: TGTGCCAGCAGTTTAATGGCCGGGGAGCTGTTTTTT.

The CDR3 spells CASSQDFWRQERDRYF. The CDR3 nucleotides are TGTGCCAGCAGCCAAGATTTTTGGAGACAGGAGAGGGATAGGTACTTC. The chain recombines TRBV14 with TRBJ2-7, with a tentative D call TRBD1 (6 bases). V gave up 0 bases and J gave up 12 bases, with 24 bases separating them. This CDR3 contains 16 residues. Germline V CDR1 and CDR2: SGHDN, FVKESK.

The J gene is TRBJ1-2, the V gene TRBV6-6; D is uncertain. The germline CDR1 and CDR2 sequences are MNHNY and SVGAGI (reference sequence). Trimming removed 4 bases at V and 8 bases at J, with 23 bases between. The CDR3 is made up of 16 amino acids. The CDR3 sequence: CASSSEQTRLTGGYTF. The CDR3, as DNA: TGTGCCAGCAGTTCCGAACAGACCCGACTTACGGGCGGCTACACCTTC.

The CDR3 loop is CASTRENRGAETQYF. The CDR3 bases are TGTGCCAGCACCAGAGAGAACAGGGGCGCCGAGACCCAGTACTTC. V gene TRBV6-1 combines with J gene TRBJ2-5; 7 bases align to TRBD1. CDR3 length: 15 residues. Germline CDR1 is MNHNS and CDR2 is SASEGT. The trim removed 7 bases at V and 5 bases at J, leaving 13 bases unmatched.

The chain employs TRBV11-1 and TRBJ2-5; D assignment may be TRBD1 or TRBD2 (5 bases each). V shed 0 bases and J shed 0 bases, with 8 bases lying between them. This CDR3 contains 15 residues. Germline assignment: CDR1 SGHAT and CDR2 FQDESV (reference sequence). CDR3 DNA sequence: TGTGCCAGCAGCTTAGCAGGGGAGTACCAAGAGACCCAGTACTTC. Its translation: CASSLAGEYQETQYF.

The rearrangement joins TRBV7-9 to TRBJ1-6; D unresolved. This CDR3 is 14 amino acids long. Germline values: CDR1 SEHNR, CDR2 FQNEAQ (reference sequence). V was clipped by 2 bases and J by 5 bases, with 7 bases between them. DNA of the CDR3: TGTGCCAGCAGCTTAATGTCAGATAATTCACCCCTCCACTTT. This sequence encodes CASSLMSDNSPLHF. Based on the CDR3 plus reference TRBV7-9 and TRBJ1-6, the full variable domain is DTGVSQNPRHKITKRGQNVTFRCDPISEHNRLYWYRQTLGQGPEFLTYFQNEAQLEKSRLLSDRFSAERPKGSFSTLEIQRTEQGDSAMYLCASSLMSDNSPLHFGNGTRLTVT.

This sequence joins TRBV10-1 and TRBJ2-3; the match to TRBD1 covers 8 bases. V shed 7 bases and J 2 bases; nucleotides not matched to a gene: 14. The CDR3 is made up of 17 amino acids. Germline V lookup: CDR1 WNHNN, CDR2 SYGVQD (reference sequence). CDR3 DNA sequence: TGCGCCAGCACCACGAACCGACAGGGGACCTCCACAGATACGCAGTATTTT. Translating gives CASTTNRQGTSTDTQYF.

The chain recombines TRBV19 with TRBJ2-2, with TRBD2 matching 8 bases. CDR1 and CDR2 from the germline V gene are LNHDA and SQIVND (reference sequence). The CDR3 is 14 amino acids. V gave up 4 bases and J gave up 5 bases; unmatched junction bases: 3. CDR3 in DNA: TGTGCCAGTAGTAAGCGGGGGACGACCGGGGAGCTGTTTTTT. It yields the protein CASSKRGTTGELFF. Full variable domain (outside the CDR3, taken from reference TRBV19 and TRBJ2-2): DGGITQSPKYLFRKEGQNVTLSCEQNLNHDAMYWYRQDPGQGLRLIYYSQIVNDFQKGDIAEGYSVSREKKESFPLTVTSAQKNPTAFYLCASSKRGTTGELFFGEGSRLTVL.

The table lists this clone with a few counts. V is TRBV28 and J is TRBJ1-5, with D perhaps TRBD1 (6 bases). V was pared by 2 bases and J by 0 bases, with 14 bases between. This CDR3 has 17 amino acids. The germline gives CDR1 MDHEN, CDR2 SYDVKM. CDR3 nucleotide sequence: TGTGCCAGCAGTTTAGGGGGCAGCTTTTATAGCAATCAGCCCCAGCATTTT. Translating gives CASSLGGSFYSNQPQHF.

The gene calls are TRBV10-3 and TRBJ1-3, with 7 bases fitting TRBD1. The CDR3 extends over 17 amino acids. Germline CDR1 is ENHRY and CDR2 is SYGVKD. V shed 6 bases and J 1 base; nucleotides not matched to a gene: 12. In nucleotides, the CDR3 is TGTGCCATCAGCCACCCCGGGACAGCTTTTTCTGGAAACACCATATATTTT. Translated, it gives CAISHPGTAFSGNTIYF.

The chain has TRBV21-1 and TRBJ1-2. TRBV21-1 is recorded as a pseudogene. The CDR3 totals 14 residues. CDR3 sequence reads: CATHKRQRNYGYTF. The CDR3 DNA follows: TGTGCCACTCATAAAAGGCAGAGAAACTATGGCTACACCTTC.

The chain employs TRBV11-3 and TRBJ2-5, with 11 bases that match TRBD2. CDR3 length: 15 residues. The ends lost 5 bases at V and 1 base at J; junction bases unmatched: 3. Germline V gives CDR1 SGHNT, CDR2 YENEEA. The CDR3 loop reads CASSIGTSGQETQYF. The CDR3 DNA follows: TGTGCCAGCAGCATCGGGACTAGCGGCCAAGAGACCCAGTACTTC.

CDR3 bases: TGTGCCAGCATAGGGGGGTACAATGAGCAGTTCTTC. Translated, it gives CASIGGYNEQFF. The chain links TRBV28 to TRBJ2-1; D possibly matches TRBD1 or TRBD2 (6 bases each). Germline CDR1 MDHEN, CDR2 SYDVKM. The ends were cut back, 7 bases at V and 4 bases at J, with 8 bases in the middle. This CDR3 is built from 12 residues.

This clone appeared a few times. This chain links TRBV28 with TRBJ1-1; D uncertain. From germline, CDR1 is MDHEN and CDR2 SYDVKM. This CDR3 has 13 amino acids. V was shortened by 9 bases and J by 4 bases, with 15 bases between the two germline ends. In DNA, the CDR3 is TGTGCCAGTATACGGGGAGCGGGCACTGAAGCTTTCTTT. It is translated as CASIRGAGTEAFF.

The chain links TRBV2 to TRBJ2-2; D is undetermined. Per the germline V gene, CDR1 is SNHLY and CDR2 is FYNNEI. V was pared by 4 bases and J by 7 bases, with 10 bases between. This CDR3 is 13 amino acids long. The CDR3: CASSVFLSGELFF. CDR3 nucleotides: TGTGCCAGCAGTGTTTTCTTGAGCGGGGAGCTGTTTTTT.

This chain uses TRBV6-5 with TRBJ2-3, with D possibly matching TRBD2 (6 bases). The germline gives CDR1 MNHEY, CDR2 SVGAGI. V lost 2 bases and J lost 0, with 9 bases in between. The CDR3 has 15 amino acids. This CDR3 reads CASSYGTPSTDTQYF. DNA for the CDR3: TGTGCCAGCAGTTACGGGACTCCTAGCACAGATACGCAGTATTTT.

J is TRBJ2-7 and V is TRBV11-1; D assignment may be TRBD1 or TRBD2 (6 bases each). The CDR3 has 15 residues. CDR1 and CDR2 from the germline V gene are SGHAT and FQDESV (reference sequence). V lost 3 bases to trimming and J lost 0 bases, with 12 bases between them. DNA of the CDR3: TGTGCCAGCAGCTTTGAAACGGGGGCCTCCTACGAGCAGTACTTC. Encoded protein: CASSFETGASYEQYF. Using reference TRBV11-1 and TRBJ2-7 for the parts outside the CDR3, the full variable domain is EAEVAQSPRYKITEKSQAVAFWCDPISGHATLYWYRQILGQGPELLVQFQDESVVDDSQLPKDRFSAERLKGVDSTLKIQPAELGDSAMYLCASSFETGASYEQYFGPGTRLTVT.

The V and J genes are TRBV15 and TRBJ2-5, with 9 bases fitting TRBD2. Trimming took 0 bases from V and 5 from J; bases not matched to a gene: 4. The length of the CDR3 is 15 residues. Germline CDR1 reads LNHNV; CDR2 reads YYDKDF (reference sequence). For the CDR3, the DNA is TGTGCCACCAGCAGAGAGCTAGCGGGGAGGGAGACCCAGTACTTC. Encoded protein: CATSRELAGRETQYF.

This rearrangement joins TRBV30 to TRBJ2-2, with D uncertain. V was pared by 5 bases and J by 3 bases, with 4 bases between. The CDR3 has 11 residues. Germline values: CDR1 GTSNPN, CDR2 SVGIG (reference sequence). The DNA of the CDR3 is TGTGCCTGGGGGTACACCGGGGAGCTGTTTTTT. Translated, it gives CAWGYTGELFF.

This clone is a singleton in its sample. The chain recombines TRBV5-8 with TRBJ2-7, with TRBD2 matching over 11 bases. The germline CDR1 and CDR2 sequences are SGHTS and YDEGEE. The CDR3 length is 15 residues. V was clipped by 0 bases and J by 3 bases; unmatched bases: 2. Here the CDR3 DNA reads TGTGCCAGCAGCTTGGGACTAGCGGGAAACTACGAGCAGTACTTC. Translated, it gives CASSLGLAGNYEQYF.

This clone was recorded once. The V and J genes are TRBV19 and TRBJ2-3, with D perhaps TRBD1 (5 bases). The V and J ends lost 6 bases and 2 bases respectively, with 12 bases between them. Per germline, CDR1 LNHDA and CDR2 SQIVND (reference sequence). The CDR3 runs to 14 residues. The CDR3 nucleotides read TGTGCCAGTAGGACAGACGGGTTCACAGATACGCAGTATTTT. This sequence encodes CASRTDGFTDTQYF.

This sequence joins TRBV28 and TRBJ1-4, with a weak D call TRBD1 (5 bases). The V and J ends lost 6 bases and 8 bases respectively, with 19 bases between them. The CDR3 sequence is 15 residues long. Germline V gives CDR1 MDHEN, CDR2 SYDVKM. CDR3 loop: CASRPGTHRLEKLFF. DNA for the CDR3: TGTGCCAGCAGACCTGGGACCCACCGGCTCGAAAAACTGTTTTTT.

The chain employs TRBV9 and TRBJ1-4; TRBD1 agrees at 8 bases. The V gene end was trimmed by 3 bases and the J gene end by 8 bases; junction bases not matched to a gene: 6. Germline V gene sequence: CDR1 SGDLS, CDR2 YYNGEE. This CDR3 is 14 amino acids long. The CDR3 coding sequence is TGTGCCAGCAGCGCGGGACAGGCCTGGGAAAAACTGTTTTTT. It is translated as CASSAGQAWEKLFF. The variable domain in full, completed from reference TRBV9 and TRBJ1-4, reads DSGVTQTPKHLITATGQRVTLRCSPRSGDLSVYWYQQSLDQGLQFLIQYYNGEERAKGNILERFSAQQFPDLHSELNLSSLELGDSALYFCASSAGQAWEKLFFGSGTQLSVL.

The chain has TRBV9 and TRBJ2-7, with a tentative D call TRBD2 (7 bases). The CDR3 consists of 14 residues. CDR1 is SGDLS, CDR2 YYNGEE, per germline. Trimming removed 4 bases at V and 4 bases at J, with 15 bases between. The CDR3 nucleotides are TGTGCCAGCAGCTCCCGGGGGGCCCATTACGAGCAGTACTTC. Its protein product is CASSSRGAHYEQYF.

In DNA, the CDR3 is TGTGCCTGGAGTCCCTATACTGAAGCTTTCTTT. Residues: CAWSPYTEAFF. The chain joins TRBV30 to TRBJ1-1; D is ambiguous. Germline loops: CDR1 GTSNPN, CDR2 SVGIG (reference sequence). This CDR3 contains 11 residues. Trimming pared 2 bases from V and 5 bases from J, leaving 6 bases between. The full variable domain, its missing parts supplied by reference TRBV30 and TRBJ1-1, is SQTIHQWPATLVQPVGSPLSLECTVEGTSNPNLYWYRQAAGRGLQLLFYSVGIGQISSEVPQNLSASRPQDRQFILSSKKLLLSDSGFYLCAWSPYTEAFFGQGTRLTVV.

The J gene is TRBJ1-4, the V gene TRBV5-6, with D unclear. Per germline, CDR1 SGHDT and CDR2 YYEEEE. This CDR3 spans 14 amino acids. V lost 2 bases and J lost 0, with 5 bases in between. CDR3 DNA: TGTGCCAGCAGCTTCCAGGCAACTAATGAAAAACTGTTTTTT. Its translation: CASSFQATNEKLFF.

The chain combines TRBV6-1 with TRBJ2-6; D may be TRBD2 (5 bases). This CDR3 is 21 amino acids long. CDR1 is MNHNS, CDR2 SASEGT, per germline. V gave up 1 base and J gave up 5 bases, with 27 bases separating them. CDR3 in amino acids: CASSEDQLIEGYFGRANVLTF. The CDR3 DNA reads as TGTGCCAGCAGTGAAGATCAGTTAATTGAGGGTTATTTTGGTAGGGCCAACGTCCTGACTTTC.

J is TRBJ1-2 and V is TRBV19, with D unresolved. Germline values: CDR1 LNHDA, CDR2 SQIVND (reference sequence). The V gene lost 4 bases and the J gene lost 2 bases, with 11 bases spanning the gap. This CDR3 has 14 residues. The CDR3 DNA reads TGTGCCAGTAGTAGCACAACACTCAACTATGGCTACACCTTC. It codes for CASSSTTLNYGYTF.

This chain links TRBV30 with TRBJ2-1, with D possibly TRBD1 on 5 matching bases. The CDR3 runs 15 residues. Germline V gene sequence: CDR1 GTSNPN, CDR2 SVGIG (reference sequence). V was shortened by 4 bases and J by 5 bases, with 18 bases between the two germline ends. CDR3 amino acids: CAWKKWGQRNNEQFF. DNA of the CDR3: TGTGCCTGGAAGAAGTGGGGCCAGAGAAACAATGAGCAGTTCTTC.